This is a list of T cell receptor beta chains from one sample in a study of shared clonotypes between healthy human individuals. Using immunoSEQ multiplex PCR, the repertoire was profiled, and TCRdb retains in-frame clones only, with some absent. The sample lists 2,500,000 or so clones; roughly nine tenths were seen once. The specimen was naive CD4+ T cells sorted from blood. Receptor source: a man younger than 30 in good health. CDR3s include the opening cysteine and the closing phenylalanine or tryptophan. Fields, in order: J gene, V gene, CDR3 length, clone size, D gene, CDR3 protein, CDR3 DNA. The D gene is left open where the match is weak. Only some rows state a clone size, as once, few, many or a class for expanded clones.

TRBJ2-2	TRBV7-6	16	.	.	CASSRIGRSNTGELFF	TGTGCCAGCAGCCGCATCGGACGGAGCAACACCGGGGAGCTGTTTTTT
TRBJ1-6	TRBV6-6	13	.	TRBD1	CASDRGHNSPLHF	TGTGCCAGCGACAGGGGGCATAATTCACCCCTCCACTTT
TRBJ2-3	TRBV6-1	12	.	.	CATRLGTDTQYF	TGTGCCACCCGACTAGGTACAGATACGCAGTATTTT
TRBJ2-5	TRBV14	12	.	.	CASSQETETQYF	TGTGCCAGCAGCCAAGAAACAGAGACCCAGTACTTC
TRBJ2-5	TRBV5-4	14	.	.	CASSLQGSQETQYF	TGTGCCAGCAGCTTACAGGGTAGCCAAGAGACCCAGTACTTC
TRBJ1-2	TRBV7-2	14	.	.	CASSLSGEYYGYTF	TGTGCCAGCAGCTTATCCGGTGAATACTATGGCTACACCTTC
TRBJ1-2	TRBV19	16	.	.	CASSTQTLNSNYGYTF	TGTGCCAGTAGTACACAGACCCTAAACTCGAACTATGGCTACACCTTC
TRBJ2-7	TRBV7-8	11	.	.	CASSQFYEQYF	TGTGCCAGCAGCCAATTTTACGAGCAGTACTTC
TRBJ1-2	TRBV5-4	15	.	TRBD1	CASSLSGQGHYGYTF	TGTGCCAGCAGCTTGTCCGGACAGGGGCACTATGGCTACACCTTC
TRBJ1-2	TRBV19	14	.	.	CASSITAGYYGYTF	TGTGCCAGTAGTATAACAGCAGGGTACTATGGCTACACCTTC
TRBJ2-3	TRBV29-1	14	.	.	CSVERGRGTDTQYF	TGCAGCGTTGAAAGGGGCAGGGGCACAGATACGCAGTATTTT
TRBJ2-5	TRBV2	10	.	.	CASKEETQYF	TGTGCCAGCAAAGAAGAGACCCAGTACTTC
TRBJ2-7	TRBV6-5	13	.	.	CAISVGLSYEQYF	TGTGCCATCAGTGTGGGCCTCTCCTACGAGCAGTACTTC
TRBJ2-7	TRBV5-4	13	.	.	CASSFSEAYEQYF	TGTGCCAGCAGCTTTTCGGAGGCCTACGAGCAGTACTTC
TRBJ2-7	TRBV30	13	.	TRBD2	CAWSSGGAYEQYF	TGTGCCTGGAGTTCCGGGGGGGCCTACGAGCAGTACTTC
TRBJ2-1	TRBV2	11	.	.	CASSMIQEQFF	TGTGCCAGCAGTATGATCCAGGAGCAGTTCTTC
TRBJ2-2	TRBV2	15	.	TRBD2	CASRGASGDTGELFF	TGTGCCTCACGGGGGGCTAGCGGGGACACCGGGGAGCTGTTTTTT
TRBJ1-4	TRBV18	13	.	.	CASSPGSGEKLFF	TGTGCCAGCTCCCCAGGGTCGGGTGAAAAACTGTTTTTT
TRBJ2-2	TRBV4-1	18	.	TRBD2	CASSQAIEGLGGTGELFF	TGCGCCAGCAGCCAAGCCATAGAGGGACTAGGTGGGACCGGGGAGCTGTTTTTT
TRBJ2-3	TRBV18	13	.	.	CASSPPGGFTQYF	TGTGCCAGCTCACCACCCGGCGGATTTACGCAGTATTTT
TRBJ1-3	TRBV7-8	15	.	TRBD1	CASSHGTDSGNTIYF	TGTGCCAGCAGCCATGGGACAGACTCTGGAAACACCATATATTTT
TRBJ2-3	TRBV28	17	.	TRBD2	CASTRMGLAGLADTQYF	TGTGCCAGCACCAGGATGGGGCTAGCGGGGCTCGCAGATACGCAGTATTTT
TRBJ1-1	TRBV19	13	few	TRBD1	CASTTGGNTEAFF	TGTGCCTCCACGACAGGGGGGAACACTGAAGCTTTCTTT
TRBJ2-7	TRBV28	14	.	TRBD2	CASSKRGGTYEQYF	TGTGCCAGCAGTAAGCGGGGGGGCACCTACGAGCAGTACTTC
TRBJ2-5	TRBV28	14	.	TRBD2	CASSLLAGGETQYF	TGTGCCAGCAGTTTACTAGCGGGGGGGGAGACCCAGTACTTC
TRBJ2-7	TRBV6-6	14	.	TRBD1	CASRPQGVRYEQYF	TGTGCCAGCAGGCCCCAGGGGGTTCGGTACGAGCAGTACTTC
TRBJ2-4	TRBV4-1	14	.	TRBD2	CASSQTTSANIQYF	TGCGCCAGCAGCCAAACAACTAGCGCGAACATTCAGTACTTC
TRBJ2-1	TRBV5-1	13	once	.	CASSLEGGSEQFF	TGCGCCAGCAGCTTGGAAGGAGGGTCAGAGCAGTTCTTC
TRBJ1-5	TRBV28	12	.	TRBD1	CTSGQDNQPQHF	TGCACCTCGGGACAGGATAATCAGCCCCAGCATTTT
TRBJ2-5	TRBV6-1	14	.	TRBD1	CASSLNRGRETQYF	TGTGCCAGCAGTCTAAACAGGGGAAGGGAGACCCAGTACTTC
TRBJ2-7	TRBV5-1	15	.	TRBD1	CASSPRGQGGDEQYF	TGCGCCAGCAGCCCCAGGGGACAGGGGGGCGACGAGCAGTACTTC
TRBJ2-3	TRBV5-4	15	.	.	CASSLAGVGRDTQYF	TGTGCCAGCAGCTTGGCGGGAGTGGGCCGGGATACGCAGTATTTT
TRBJ1-5	TRBV5-8	16	.	.	CASSLLGGGGNQPQHF	TGTGCCAGCAGCTTGTTGGGCGGGGGCGGCAATCAGCCCCAGCATTTT
TRBJ1-5	TRBV11-2	17	.	TRBD1	CASSLAKTGGGNQPQHF	TGTGCCAGCAGCTTAGCCAAGACAGGGGGCGGTAATCAGCCCCAGCATTTT
TRBJ1-3	TRBV5-1	16	.	.	CASSFGQQSSGNTIYF	TGCGCCAGCAGCTTTGGTCAGCAATCCTCTGGAAACACCATATATTTT
TRBJ1-1	TRBV7-8	13	.	.	CASSLAVGTEAFF	TGTGCCAGCAGCTTAGCTGTAGGCACTGAAGCTTTCTTT
TRBJ1-1	TRBV11-2	14	.	.	CASSSGPRNTEAFF	TGTGCCAGCAGCTCCGGACCGAGGAACACTGAAGCTTTCTTT
TRBJ1-5	TRBV28	14	.	.	CASSWSSVNQPQHF	TGTGCCAGCAGTTGGAGTAGTGTCAATCAGCCCCAGCATTTT
TRBJ2-2	TRBV5-1	16	.	.	CASSLNGGPNTGELFF	TGCGCCAGCAGCTTGAACGGGGGGCCGAACACCGGGGAGCTGTTTTTT
TRBJ1-4	TRBV15	12	few	.	CATSAPRQKLFF	TGTGCCACCAGCGCACCAAGGCAAAAACTGTTTTTT
TRBJ1-1	TRBV25-1	13	.	.	CASRDSMNTEAFF	TGTGCCAGCAGGGACAGCATGAACACTGAAGCTTTCTTT
TRBJ1-1	TRBV5-1	14	.	TRBD1	CASSSGGANTEAFF	TGCGCCAGCAGCTCAGGGGGGGCGAACACTGAAGCTTTCTTT
TRBJ2-7	TRBV6-5	15	.	.	CASSPRGTVNYEQYF	TGTGCCAGCAGCCCCCGCGGGACGGTTAACTACGAGCAGTACTTC
TRBJ1-6	TRBV6-7	15	few	TRBD1	CASSYPTGAYSPLHF	TGTGCCAGCAGTTACCCGACAGGGGCATATTCACCCCTCCACTTT
TRBJ2-7	TRBV7-2	13	.	.	CASSRPQTYEQYF	TGTGCCAGCAGTCGCCCGCAGACCTACGAGCAGTACTTC
TRBJ2-7	TRBV6-5	15	.	.	CASSPTGILSYEQYF	TGTGCCAGCAGCCCGACGGGAATTCTCTCCTACGAGCAGTACTTC
TRBJ2-4	TRBV10-1	16	.	TRBD2	CASSEEREGAKNIQYF	TGCGCCAGCAGTGAGGAGCGGGAGGGAGCCAAAAACATTCAGTACTTC
TRBJ2-3	TRBV18	17	once	.	CASSPVVSGGNTDTQYF	TGTGCCAGCTCCCCCGTCGTGTCTGGAGGCAACACAGATACGCAGTATTTT
TRBJ2-7	TRBV6-1	13	once	.	CASSVDKSYEQYF	TGTGCCAGCAGTGTTGACAAATCCTACGAGCAGTACTTC
TRBJ2-3	TRBV10-3	18	.	TRBD1	CAISDPTLQGTSTDTQYF	TGTGCCATCAGTGATCCAACCCTACAGGGGACCAGCACAGATACGCAGTATTTT
TRBJ2-1	TRBV19	12	.	.	CASSWVNNEQFF	TGTGCCAGTAGCTGGGTAAACAATGAGCAGTTCTTC
TRBJ2-7	TRBV6-4	13	once	.	CASSEDLGYEQYF	TGTGCCAGCAGTGAGGACCTCGGATACGAGCAGTACTTC
TRBJ1-4	TRBV5-1	14	few	TRBD1	CASSHTGDNEKLFF	TGCGCCAGCAGCCATACAGGGGATAATGAAAAACTGTTTTTT
TRBJ1-5	TRBV18	13	.	.	CASSQGQNQPQHF	TGTGCCAGCTCACAAGGACAGAATCAGCCCCAGCATTTT